This TCR beta chain appears in the sequencing data of a study of blood T cell repertoires in COVID-19. Assay used: immunoSEQ multiplex PCR; TCRdb lists only in-frame clones, some missing. The data contain more than 450,000 clones, 87% of them singletons. Germline V CDR1 and CDR2: SGHNT, YENEEA. The CDR3 runs 15 residues. Trimming removed 3 bases from V and 7 bases from J, with 15 bases in between. The sequenced material came from PBMCs or T cells enriched from blood (not recorded which). The genes are TRBV11-3 and TRBJ1-4, with D possibly matching TRBD1 (6 bases). This sequence was found in a woman aged 18-29 years who had recovered from COVID-19. The CDR3 loop reads CASSFPEGGGEKLFF. The CDR3 DNA reads TGTGCCAGCAGCTTCCCGGAGGGAGGGGGTGAAAAACTGTTTTTT.